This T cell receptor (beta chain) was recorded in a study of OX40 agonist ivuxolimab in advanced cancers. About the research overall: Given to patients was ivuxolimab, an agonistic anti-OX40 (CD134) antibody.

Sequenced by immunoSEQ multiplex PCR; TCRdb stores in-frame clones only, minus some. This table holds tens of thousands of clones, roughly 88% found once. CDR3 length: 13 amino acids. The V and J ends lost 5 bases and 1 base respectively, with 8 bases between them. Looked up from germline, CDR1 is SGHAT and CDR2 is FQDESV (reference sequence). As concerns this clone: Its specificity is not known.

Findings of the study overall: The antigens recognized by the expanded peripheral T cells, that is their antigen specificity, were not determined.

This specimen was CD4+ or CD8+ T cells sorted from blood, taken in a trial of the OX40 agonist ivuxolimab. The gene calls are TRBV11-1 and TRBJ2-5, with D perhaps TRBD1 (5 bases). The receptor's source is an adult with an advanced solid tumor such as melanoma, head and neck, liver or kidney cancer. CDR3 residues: CASSRQFQETQYF. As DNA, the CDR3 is TGTGCCAGCAGCCGACAGTTCCAAGAGACCCAGTACTTC.